This TCR beta chain stems from a study of T cell repertoires in cytomegalovirus infection. V lost 4 bases, J lost 4 bases, and 8 bases stayed unmatched. The length of the CDR3 is 15 residues. Per germline, CDR1 MNHEY and CDR2 SMNVEV (reference sequence). TCRdb fed the reads into MiXCR, producing one record per CDR3 protein. The data hold some 440,000 distinct CDR3 sequences, with approximately 31% observed a single time. This clonotype has ten or more counts. Sequencing was done on a sample of PBMCs. V gene TRBV27 combines with J gene TRBJ2-7; 9 bases fit TRBD1. This sequence originates from a human donor in good health (CMV status not recorded). Some clones in this sample may be carry-over from other donors' samples. In nucleotides, the CDR3 is TGTGCCAGCAGTTCCCCGGGACAGGGAACATACGAGCAGTACTTC. Its translation: CASSSPGQGTYEQYF.